One and the same sample provided the 19 T cell receptor beta chains below, sequenced in a study of cytomegalovirus exposure and HLA in healthy donors (dated by TCRdb to about 2017). The library relied on the immunoSEQ multiplex PCR assay. The multiplex PCR relied on a mix of 60 forward primers for TCR Vbeta segments and 13 reverse primers for TCR Jbeta segments. The clones in this table, taken by TCRdb from immuneACCESS, are in-frame only. Not every clone is retained; where verified, under half of the shortfall comes from an unresolved V gene, and the cause of the rest is unknown. The sample data list about 160,000 clones, and around 72% of these were observed just once. The ten top clones hold around 1.4% of the sample. The sequenced sample was PBMCs. These receptor sequences come from a man between 18 and 29 years old in good health and CMV-seronegative.

This clone was counted only a few times. This sequence joins TRBV10-2 and TRBJ2-7, with D possibly matching TRBD1 (6 bases). The CDR3 has 16 amino acids. V was pared by 3 bases and J by 1 base, with 16 bases between. Germline V gene data show CDR1 as WSHSY and CDR2 as SAAADI. The DNA of the CDR3 is TGCGCCAGCAGTGACCCATCGGGGACACGGTCCTACGAGCAGTACTTC. It translates to CASSDPSGTRSYEQYF.

Only a few counts were recorded for this clone. The genes are TRBV18 and TRBJ2-2, with TRBD2 matching over 11 bases. Germline CDR1 and CDR2: KGHSH and LQKENI. The CDR3 sequence is 15 residues long. The V gene end was trimmed by 3 bases and the J gene end by 4 bases; junction bases not matched to a gene: 1. CDR3 bases: TGTGCCAGCTCACCTCTAGCGGGAGGCACCGGGGAGCTGTTTTTT. Residues: CASSPLAGGTGELFF.

V gene TRBV18 combines with J gene TRBJ1-1; 7 bases are shared with TRBD1. CDR1 and CDR2 (germline): KGHSH, LQKENI. The CDR3 contains 16 residues. V shed 6 bases and J 6 bases; nucleotides not matched to a gene: 16. The CDR3 spells CASSTPMEGALAEAFF. The CDR3 DNA reads TGTGCCAGCTCCACACCAATGGAGGGGGCGCTTGCTGAAGCTTTCTTT.

The V and J genes are TRBV7-8 and TRBJ1-4, with 7 bases fitting TRBD1. With 0 bases clipped from V and 4 bases from J, the junction kept 2 bases outside the gene matches. From germline, CDR1 is SGHVS and CDR2 FQNEAQ. This CDR3 spans 15 amino acids. This CDR3 is CASSLADRLNEKLFF. CDR3 in DNA: TGTGCCAGCAGCTTAGCGGACAGGCTTAATGAAAAACTGTTTTTT.

The chain has TRBV5-1 and TRBJ2-5; TRBD2 aligns across 8 bases. Per the germline V gene, CDR1 is SGHRS and CDR2 is YFSETQ. Trimming cost V 1 base and J 4 bases; bases outside gene matches: 6. The CDR3 has 15 amino acids. The CDR3 DNA follows: TGCGCCAGCAGCTTGACAGCGGGAGTCGGAGAGACCCAGTACTTC. It encodes CASSLTAGVGETQYF.

For the CDR3, the DNA is TGTGCCAGCATCGGACAGGCCTGGGGCAATCAGCCCCAGCATTTT. Its translation is CASIGQAWGNQPQHF. J is TRBJ1-5 and V is TRBV28, with TRBD1 matching over 7 bases. This CDR3 has 15 residues. Per the germline V gene, CDR1 is MDHEN and CDR2 is SYDVKM. V shed 7 bases and J 2 bases; nucleotides not matched to a gene: 8.

V and J are TRBV23-1 and TRBJ2-2; D not resolved. TRBV23-1 is an ORF; its function is uncertain. The CDR3 covers 15 residues. The germline V and J ends were trimmed by 0 bases and 5 bases, with 10 bases remaining between them. The CDR3 DNA reads as TGCGCCAGCAGTCAATCGGCGGAACTAACCGGGGAGCTGTTTTTT. Its translation: CASSQSAELTGELFF.

This chain links TRBV5-1 with TRBJ1-4, with TRBD1 matching 7 bases. Germline CDR1 and CDR2: SGHRS and YFSETQ. The trim removed 1 base at V and 1 base at J, leaving 4 bases unmatched. There are 16 residues in the CDR3. CDR3 DNA: TGCGCCAGCAGCTTGACAGGGGTTGGAACTAATGAAAAACTGTTTTTT. Translation: CASSLTGVGTNEKLFF.

The rearrangement joins TRBV14 to TRBJ1-1; D unresolved. The CDR3 runs to 13 residues. Germline assignment: CDR1 SGHDN and CDR2 FVKESK. V shed 4 bases and J shed 6 bases, with 12 bases lying between them. CDR3 in amino acids: CASSPSLSSEAFF. The CDR3 coding sequence is TGTGCCAGCAGCCCTTCCCTGTCCTCTGAAGCTTTCTTT.

This CDR3 is CASSLVSPSGNEQFF. The DNA for the CDR3 is TGTGCCAGCAGCTTAGTTAGCCCATCGGGCAATGAGCAGTTCTTC. This sequence joins TRBV7-8 and TRBJ2-1; D unclear. Germline assignment: CDR1 SGHVS and CDR2 FQNEAQ. The CDR3 covers 15 residues. The V and J ends lost 1 base and 6 bases respectively, with 13 bases between them.

V is TRBV7-9 and J is TRBJ2-2; 10 bases fit TRBD1. In germline, CDR1 is SEHNR, CDR2 FQNEAQ (reference sequence). The CDR3 loop spans 16 amino acids. The junction had 6 bases not matched to a gene; V was cut back by 5 bases and J by 3 bases. The CDR3 is CASSLAGTGDTGELFF. The CDR3 region has the DNA TGTGCCAGCAGCCTGGCGGGGACAGGGGACACCGGGGAGCTGTTTTTT.

The chain joins TRBV10-1 to TRBJ2-1; 7 bases are shared with TRBD1. Looked up from germline, CDR1 is WNHNN and CDR2 is SYGVQD (reference sequence). V lost 7 bases to trimming and J lost 5 bases; unmatched junction nucleotides: 14. The CDR3 runs 16 residues. This CDR3 is CASNWDRVWRHNEQFF. The CDR3 DNA is TGCGCCAGCAACTGGGACAGAGTCTGGAGGCACAATGAGCAGTTCTTC.

The chain carries TRBV2 and TRBJ2-1; TRBD2 matches 10 bases. J was trimmed by 4 bases and V by 8 bases; bases with no gene match: 14. CDR1 SNHLY and CDR2 FYNNEI come from the germline V gene. The CDR3 sequence is 17 residues long. CDR3 DNA sequence: TGTGCCAGCCCCGGGACTAGCGATAGCCCGGGATACAATGAGCAGTTCTTC. It translates to CASPGTSDSPGYNEQFF.

The rearrangement joins TRBV6-5 to TRBJ2-7; unclear D gene. The CDR3 consists of 16 residues. V shed 0 bases and J shed 0 bases, with 12 bases lying between them. Germline loops: CDR1 MNHEY, CDR2 SVGAGI. Written as DNA, the CDR3 is TGTGCCAGCAGTTACTCGAGTGGGCGAAGCTCCTACGAGCAGTACTTC. Residues: CASSYSSGRSSYEQYF.

The CDR3 DNA follows: TGTGCCAGCTCAGGAGGACAGGGAAGGTCTGGGGCCAACGTCCTGACTTTC. Encoded protein: CASSGGQGRSGANVLTF. The gene calls are TRBV18 and TRBJ2-6, with 8 bases lining up with TRBD1. Germline-derived CDR1 and CDR2 are KGHSH and LQKENI. The junction had 7 bases not matched to a gene; V was cut back by 5 bases and J by 1 base. The CDR3 covers 17 residues.

In its sample, this clone was seen a few times. This chain joins TRBV4-1 and TRBJ1-2; D is unclear. Trimming left V 3 bases short and J 5 bases short, with 19 bases between. This CDR3 has 16 amino acids. The germline CDR1 and CDR2 sequences are MGHRA and YSYEKL. The CDR3 sequence: CASSQTAWRYSYGYTF. The CDR3 DNA follows: TGCGCCAGCAGCCAGACGGCTTGGAGATACTCTTATGGCTACACCTTC.

The rearrangement links TRBV19 to TRBJ2-3; a possible D gene is TRBD1 (5 bases). The germline CDR1 and CDR2 sequences are LNHDA and SQIVND (reference sequence). V lost 1 base, J lost 3 bases, and 14 bases lay in between. This CDR3 has 16 residues. In nucleotides, the CDR3 is TGTGCCAGTAGTATAGTTCAGGGCCCACTAACAGATACGCAGTATTTT. Amino acid sequence: CASSIVQGPLTDTQYF.

J is TRBJ2-1 and V is TRBV7-9; TRBD1 matches at 7 bases. The CDR3 spans 16 residues. The V and J ends lost 5 bases and 0 bases, in that order; junction bases with no gene match: 7. Germline V gene sequence: CDR1 SEHNR, CDR2 FQNEAQ (reference sequence). The CDR3 DNA is TGTGCCAGCAGCCCCGAGGGGGCGAGCTCCTACAATGAGCAGTTCTTC. This codes for CASSPEGASSYNEQFF.

This chain connects TRBV7-9 to TRBJ1-4; a possible D gene is TRBD1 (5 bases). This CDR3 spans 12 amino acids. Germline V gene sequence: CDR1 SEHNR, CDR2 FQNEAQ (reference sequence). Trimming shortened V by 6 bases and J by 7 bases, and 9 bases separated the two germline ends. CDR3 coding DNA: TGTGCCAGCAGAGACAGTTTTGAAAAACTGTTTTTT. The encoded protein is CASRDSFEKLFF. Full variable domain (missing parts from reference TRBV7-9 and TRBJ1-4): DTGVSQNPRHKITKRGQNVTFRCDPISEHNRLYWYRQTLGQGPEFLTYFQNEAQLEKSRLLSDRFSAERPKGSFSTLEIQRTEQGDSAMYLCASRDSFEKLFFGSGTQLSVL.